This entry concerns a single T cell receptor (beta chain). The data were obtained in a study of technical replicates of blood from a few donors. The CDR3 is made up of 16 amino acids. The V gene's germline CDR1 is MNHEY and CDR2 SVGAGI. Unmatched junction bases numbered 6, after V lost 2 bases and J lost 4 bases. The assay was immunoSEQ multiplex PCR, and TCRdb's table has in-frame clones only and misses some. The sample holds 55,000 to 75,000 clones, 91% seen once. The TCR sequence derives from a human donor in good health. Some clones in this sample may be carry-over from other donors' samples. The chain couples TRBV6-5 to TRBJ2-1, with 9 bases lining up with TRBD2. The sample comprised PBMCs. The CDR3 DNA is TGTGCCAGCAGTTACGGGTCTAGCGGGAATTACAATGAGCAGTTCTTC. Its protein product is CASSYGSSGNYNEQFF.